This entry features one T cell receptor (beta chain) sequence. Repertoires were generated with immunoSEQ multiplex PCR, while TCRdb's copy carries only in-frame clones and drops some. Among about 170,000 clones listed, 93% were seen once. The CDR3 has 12 residues. The trim removed 4 bases at V and 8 bases at J, leaving 4 bases unmatched. Germline values: CDR1 SGHDN, CDR2 FVKESK. The sample is drawn from a study of control samples from healthy donors and cancer patients. This chain uses TRBV14 with TRBJ1-2, with TRBD1 matching over 7 bases. The sample was blood. This TCR came from a woman aged 55-69 years in good health. This chain's CDR3 is CASSPTGHGYTF. Written as DNA, the CDR3 is TGTGCCAGCAGCCCGACAGGGCACGGCTACACCTTC.